This T cell receptor beta chain was recorded in a study of control samples from healthy donors and cancer patients. CDR1 is SEHNR, CDR2 FQNEAQ, per germline (reference sequence). Trimming left V 1 base short and J 4 bases short, with 13 bases between. The CDR3 covers 15 residues. Only in-frame clones appear in the TCRdb table, and some are missing; sequencing was by immunoSEQ multiplex PCR. The data show around 120,000 clones, around 87% seen once. The sequence was collected from a man aged 55 to 70 in good health. The sequencing sample was made of blood. The chain carries TRBV7-9 and TRBJ1-2, with TRBD1 as a possible D gene (5 bases). In nucleotides, the CDR3 is TGTGCCAGCAGCTTAGAGCCTACAGGTGCCTATGGCTACACCTTC. Translating it yields CASSLEPTGAYGYTF.